This T cell receptor beta chain was documented in a study of blood T cell repertoires in COVID-19. Whole-study context: PBMCs, B-cell-depleted T cells, or T cells were the source of the cDNA or gDNA that made up the material.

In the study's own analysis: By means of reference gene primer amplification, nucleated cell counts were estimated. The repertoire was sequenced with immunoSEQ multiplex PCR; TCRdb's copy has only in-frame clones and lacks some. V and J calls and clone size are given by that table; D and trimming were obtained from the DNA. The sample comprises over 150,000 clones, about 86% of which are singletons, and around 7.5% rests with the top ten. The germline CDR1 and CDR2 sequences are SGHDT and YYEEEE. The V end lost 1 base, the J end lost 0 bases, and 10 bases lay between the germline ends. This CDR3 contains 15 residues. Participants' own reports of clinical history determined their cohort assignment.

Sequenced sample: PBMCs or T cells enriched from blood (not recorded which). This chain joins TRBV5-6 and TRBJ2-5; maybe TRBD2 (5 bases). This clonotype was sampled from a man between 40 and 49 years old who had recovered from COVID-19. The CDR3 here is CASSLRTGYQETQYF. CDR3 coding DNA: TGTGCCAGCAGCTTGAGGACGGGGTACCAAGAGACCCAGTACTTC.